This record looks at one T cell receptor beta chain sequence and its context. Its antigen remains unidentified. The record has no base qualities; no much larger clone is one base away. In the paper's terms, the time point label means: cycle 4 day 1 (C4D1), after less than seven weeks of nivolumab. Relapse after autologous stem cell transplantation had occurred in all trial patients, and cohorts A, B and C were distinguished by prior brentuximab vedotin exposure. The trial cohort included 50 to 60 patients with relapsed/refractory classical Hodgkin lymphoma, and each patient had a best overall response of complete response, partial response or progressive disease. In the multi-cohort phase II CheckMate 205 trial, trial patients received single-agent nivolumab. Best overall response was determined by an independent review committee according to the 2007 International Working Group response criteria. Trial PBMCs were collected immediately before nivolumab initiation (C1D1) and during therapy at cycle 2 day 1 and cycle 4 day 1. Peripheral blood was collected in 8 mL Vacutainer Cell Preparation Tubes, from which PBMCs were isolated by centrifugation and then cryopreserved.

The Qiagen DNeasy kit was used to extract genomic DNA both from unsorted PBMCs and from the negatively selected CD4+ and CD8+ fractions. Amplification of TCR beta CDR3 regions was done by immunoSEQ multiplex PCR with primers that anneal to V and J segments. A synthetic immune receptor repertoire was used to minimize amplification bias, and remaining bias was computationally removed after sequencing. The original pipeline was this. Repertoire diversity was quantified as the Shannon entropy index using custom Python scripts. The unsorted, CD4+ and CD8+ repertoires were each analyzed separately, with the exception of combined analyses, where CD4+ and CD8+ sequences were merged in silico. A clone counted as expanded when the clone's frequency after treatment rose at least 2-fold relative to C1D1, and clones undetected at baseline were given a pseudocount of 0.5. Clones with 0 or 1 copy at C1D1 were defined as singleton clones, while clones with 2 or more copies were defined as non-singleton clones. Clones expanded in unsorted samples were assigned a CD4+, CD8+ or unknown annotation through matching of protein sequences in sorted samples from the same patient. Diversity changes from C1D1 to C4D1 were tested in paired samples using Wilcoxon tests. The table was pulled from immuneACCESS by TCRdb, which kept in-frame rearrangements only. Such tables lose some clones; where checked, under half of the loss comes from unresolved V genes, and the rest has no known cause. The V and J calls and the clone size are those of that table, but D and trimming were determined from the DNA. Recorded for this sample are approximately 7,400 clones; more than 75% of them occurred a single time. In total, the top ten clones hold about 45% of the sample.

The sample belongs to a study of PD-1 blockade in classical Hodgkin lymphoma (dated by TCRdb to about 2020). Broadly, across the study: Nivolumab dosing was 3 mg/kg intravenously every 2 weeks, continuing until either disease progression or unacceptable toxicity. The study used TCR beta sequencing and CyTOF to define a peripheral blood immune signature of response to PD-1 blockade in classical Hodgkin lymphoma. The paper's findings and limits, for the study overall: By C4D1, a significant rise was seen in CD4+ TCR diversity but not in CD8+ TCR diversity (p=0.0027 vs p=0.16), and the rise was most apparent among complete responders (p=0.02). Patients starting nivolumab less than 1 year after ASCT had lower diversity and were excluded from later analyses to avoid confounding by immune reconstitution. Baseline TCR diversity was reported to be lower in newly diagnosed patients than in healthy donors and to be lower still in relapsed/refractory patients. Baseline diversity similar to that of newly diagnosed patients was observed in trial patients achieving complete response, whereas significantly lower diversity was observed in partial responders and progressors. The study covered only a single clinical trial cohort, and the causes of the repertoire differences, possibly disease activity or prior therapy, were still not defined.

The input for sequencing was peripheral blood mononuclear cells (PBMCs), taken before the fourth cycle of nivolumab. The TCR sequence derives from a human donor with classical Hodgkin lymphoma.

The nucleotides read TGTGCCAGCAGTTACGGGGAACTCTCAAACACTGAAGCTTTCTTT. Its protein is CASSYGELSNTEAFF. The chain is encoded by TRBV6-6 joined to TRBJ1-1; the D gene is not confidently resolved. A distance of 12 bases separates the germline ends of V and J, which lose 2 bases and 2 bases respectively. CDR1 MNHNY and CDR2 SVGAGI were looked up in the germline V gene (reference sequence). The CDR3 spans 15 residues, from the cysteine through the phenylalanine. Only CDR3 DNA is held: 45 bases, read in frame from base 1.